This TCR beta chain was captured in a study of cytomegalovirus exposure and HLA in healthy donors. Germline V gene data show CDR1 as MDHEN and CDR2 as SYDVKM. The CDR3 extends over 14 amino acids. V lost 3 bases and J 0 bases, leaving 8 bases between the germline ends. Remarks on this clone: Its antigen is as yet unknown.

Study-wide findings and caveats: Cytomegalovirus association was assigned to around 150 TCR beta chains. The analysis excluded some indistinguishable V segments, including TRBV6-2 and TRBV6-3.

PCR involved 60 Vbeta and 13 Jbeta primers. Sequencing used immunoSEQ multiplex PCR; TCRdb keeps in-frame clones, though not all of them. Of about 82,000 clones detected, 74% appear once; the ten largest clones hold roughly 6.1%. The TCR sequence derives from a woman aged 50 to 60 in good health and CMV-seropositive. This rearrangement joins TRBV28 to TRBJ1-2, with D unclear. The specimen sequenced was PBMCs. The CDR3: CASSLEDSNYGYTF. In DNA, the CDR3 is TGTGCCAGCAGTTTGGAGGACTCTAACTATGGCTACACCTTC.